These 10 T cell receptor beta chains were sequenced from one sample in a study of early T cells in non-severe SARS-CoV-2 infection. MiXCR, run by TCRdb on the 5' RACE reads, gives a single entry per CDR3 protein. This sample has over 75,000 distinct CDR3 sequences, with just under 15% found just once. Sequenced input: whole blood. All receptors derive from an adult who was a healthcare worker with PCR-confirmed SARS-CoV-2 infection or an uninfected control (not recorded which).

Worth noting for this clonotype: A much larger clone differs from this one at a single base, so this may be a read error. The chain has TRBV11-2 and TRBJ2-4; D unclear. With 0 bases removed from V and 5 bases from J, the gap between germline ends came to 11 bases. The germline gives CDR1 SGHAT, CDR2 FQNNGV. The CDR3 is made up of 15 amino acids. CDR3 in amino acids: CASSLEGPWENIQYF. DNA for the CDR3: TGTGCCAGCAGCTTAGAAGGCCCGTGGGAAAACATTCAGTACTTC.

This clonotype was counted only a few times. This chain uses TRBV7-2 with TRBJ2-1; weak D call: TRBD2 (6 bases). The V and J ends lost 1 base and 0 bases respectively, with 7 bases between them. The germline CDR1 and CDR2 sequences are SGHTA and FQGNSA. CDR3 length: 15 residues. CDR3 amino acids: CASSLVAVSYNEQFF. As DNA, the CDR3 is TGTGCCAGCAGCTTAGTAGCGGTCTCCTACAATGAGCAGTTCTTC.

This clonotype was recorded a few times. The rearrangement joins TRBV3-1 to TRBJ2-4; D uncertain. V was clipped by 0 bases and J by 0 bases, with 12 bases between them. This CDR3 comprises 17 residues. The germline gives CDR1 LGHDT, CDR2 YNNKEL (reference sequence). The DNA for the CDR3 is TGTGCCAGCAGCCAAGATACCGTCGGAAGAGCCAAAAACATTCAGTACTTC. Translating it yields CASSQDTVGRAKNIQYF.

The chain has TRBV12-3 or TRBV12-4 and TRBJ2-7, with TRBD2 matching 15 bases. Germline trimming cut 5 bases from V and 4 bases from J; bases unmatched to any gene: 9. This CDR3 spans 17 amino acids. CDR3 protein: CASSQGLAGGPRYEQYF. The CDR3 DNA sequence: TGTGCCAGCAGTCAAGGACTAGCGGGAGGGCCAAGATACGAGCAGTACTTC.

This rearrangement joins TRBV28 to TRBJ2-1; D is unclear. The CDR3 has 16 residues. Germline lookup yields CDR1 MDHEN and CDR2 SYDVKM. Trimming pared 5 bases from V and 4 bases from J, leaving 18 bases between. The CDR3 loop is CASSPDETSSYNEQFF. The CDR3 nucleotides read TGTGCCAGCAGTCCCGACGAGACTTCTTCGTACAATGAGCAGTTCTTC.

This clonotype has just a few counts. This sequence joins TRBV27 and TRBJ2-1; 10 nucleotides agree with TRBD1. Per germline, CDR1 MNHEY and CDR2 SMNVEV (reference sequence). J gave up 7 bases and V 4 bases, and 13 bases lay outside the gene matches. The length of the CDR3 is 17 residues. CDR3 DNA: TGTGCCAGCAGTTCCCCGTGGGTAGGGACAGGGGCGAATGAGCAGTTCTTC. Amino acids: CASSSPWVGTGANEQFF.

This clonotype was detected ten times or more. This chain connects TRBV10-2 to TRBJ2-7; the D is unclear. The CDR3 contains 14 residues. Deletions cut 0 bases from V and 2 bases from J, with 8 bases between. CDR1 and CDR2 (germline): WSHSY, SAAADI. The CDR3 DNA follows: TGCGCCAGCAGTGAGTCGTGGGGTCCCTACGAGCAGTACTTC. Protein: CASSESWGPYEQYF.

This clonotype was picked up a small number of times. The chain combines TRBV18 with TRBJ2-3, with TRBD1 matching 12 bases. This CDR3 is 18 amino acids long. The germline gives CDR1 KGHSH, CDR2 LQKENI. The ends lost 3 bases at V and 2 bases at J; junction bases unmatched: 9. The CDR3 coding sequence is TGTGCCAGCTCACCCGTCCCGGGACAGGGGGCTTACACAGATACGCAGTATTTT. It yields the protein CASSPVPGQGAYTDTQYF.

This clonotype was observed many times. The rearrangement joins TRBV5-1 to TRBJ2-6; TRBD1 matches at 7 bases. The J segment lost 1 base and the V segment lost 4 bases, leaving 8 bases of the junction unmatched. Germline V CDR1 and CDR2: SGHRS, YFSETQ. The length of the CDR3 is 17 residues. The CDR3 sequence: CASSPITGASGANVLTF. CDR3 nucleotide sequence: TGCGCCAGCAGCCCGATTACAGGGGCTTCTGGGGCCAACGTCCTGACTTTC.

In its sample, this clonotype was seen many times. J is TRBJ1-2 and V is TRBV6-2 or TRBV6-3; TRBD1 might be the D (6 bases). Trimming cost V 7 bases and J 10 bases, with 16 bases left between them. The germline CDR1 and CDR2 sequences are MNHEY and SVGEGT. The CDR3 covers 12 residues. CDR3 DNA sequence: TGTGCCAGCATAACCGGGGGCGGTGTCTACACCTTC. Translating it yields CASITGGGVYTF.